This T cell receptor (beta chain) was retrieved from a study of shared clonotypes between healthy human individuals. Study context: Researchers assigned three CD4 naive, three CD4 memory, two CD8 naive and one CD8 memory plate to each donor. Points from the study as a whole: Relative to their counterparts shared across all four donors, non-shared clonotypes exhibited diminished generation probabilities.

Naive CD8 cells lacked CD45RO and underwent positive selection for CCR7, leaving out terminally differentiated effector memory CD45RA+ cells. Assay execution proceeded at the deep level. Method: immunoSEQ multiplex PCR; TCRdb's copy keeps in-frame clones and lacks some. This table has roughly 2,000,000 clones, about 95% appearing once. Note on this clone: As yet, its antigen is unknown.

The sequenced sample consisted of naive CD8+ T cells sorted from blood. This clonotype originated in a man between 18 and 29 years old in good health.

DNA of the CDR3: TGTGCCAGCAGTTTGACCCTTTTAGCCTACGAGCAGTACTTC. This encodes CASSLTLLAYEQYF. The chain joins TRBV27 to TRBJ2-7; no definite D call. V lost 3 bases to trimming and J lost 2 bases, with 11 bases between them. Germline V gene data show CDR1 as MNHEY and CDR2 as SMNVEV (reference sequence). The CDR3 has 14 residues.